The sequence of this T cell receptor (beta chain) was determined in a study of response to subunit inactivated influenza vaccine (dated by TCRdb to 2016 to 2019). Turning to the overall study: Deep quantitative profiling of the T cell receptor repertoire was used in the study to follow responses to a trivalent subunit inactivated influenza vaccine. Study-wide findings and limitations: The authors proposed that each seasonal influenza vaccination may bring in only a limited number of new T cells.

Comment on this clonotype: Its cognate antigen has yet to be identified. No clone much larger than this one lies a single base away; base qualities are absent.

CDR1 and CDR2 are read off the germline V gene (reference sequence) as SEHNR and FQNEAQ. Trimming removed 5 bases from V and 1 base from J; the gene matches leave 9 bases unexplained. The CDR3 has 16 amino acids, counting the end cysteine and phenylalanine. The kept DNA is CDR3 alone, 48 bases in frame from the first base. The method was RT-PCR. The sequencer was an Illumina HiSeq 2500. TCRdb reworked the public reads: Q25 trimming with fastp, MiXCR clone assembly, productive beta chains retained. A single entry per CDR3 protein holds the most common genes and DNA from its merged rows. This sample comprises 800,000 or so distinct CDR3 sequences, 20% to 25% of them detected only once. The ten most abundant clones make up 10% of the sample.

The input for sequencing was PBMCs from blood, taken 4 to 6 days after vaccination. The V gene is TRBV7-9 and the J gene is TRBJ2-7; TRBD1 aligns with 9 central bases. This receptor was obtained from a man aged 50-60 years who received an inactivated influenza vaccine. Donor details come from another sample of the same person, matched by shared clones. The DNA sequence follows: TGTGCCAGCAGCAGCCCACCCGGGACAGGGTCCTACGAGCAGTACTTC. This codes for CASSSPPGTGSYEQYF.